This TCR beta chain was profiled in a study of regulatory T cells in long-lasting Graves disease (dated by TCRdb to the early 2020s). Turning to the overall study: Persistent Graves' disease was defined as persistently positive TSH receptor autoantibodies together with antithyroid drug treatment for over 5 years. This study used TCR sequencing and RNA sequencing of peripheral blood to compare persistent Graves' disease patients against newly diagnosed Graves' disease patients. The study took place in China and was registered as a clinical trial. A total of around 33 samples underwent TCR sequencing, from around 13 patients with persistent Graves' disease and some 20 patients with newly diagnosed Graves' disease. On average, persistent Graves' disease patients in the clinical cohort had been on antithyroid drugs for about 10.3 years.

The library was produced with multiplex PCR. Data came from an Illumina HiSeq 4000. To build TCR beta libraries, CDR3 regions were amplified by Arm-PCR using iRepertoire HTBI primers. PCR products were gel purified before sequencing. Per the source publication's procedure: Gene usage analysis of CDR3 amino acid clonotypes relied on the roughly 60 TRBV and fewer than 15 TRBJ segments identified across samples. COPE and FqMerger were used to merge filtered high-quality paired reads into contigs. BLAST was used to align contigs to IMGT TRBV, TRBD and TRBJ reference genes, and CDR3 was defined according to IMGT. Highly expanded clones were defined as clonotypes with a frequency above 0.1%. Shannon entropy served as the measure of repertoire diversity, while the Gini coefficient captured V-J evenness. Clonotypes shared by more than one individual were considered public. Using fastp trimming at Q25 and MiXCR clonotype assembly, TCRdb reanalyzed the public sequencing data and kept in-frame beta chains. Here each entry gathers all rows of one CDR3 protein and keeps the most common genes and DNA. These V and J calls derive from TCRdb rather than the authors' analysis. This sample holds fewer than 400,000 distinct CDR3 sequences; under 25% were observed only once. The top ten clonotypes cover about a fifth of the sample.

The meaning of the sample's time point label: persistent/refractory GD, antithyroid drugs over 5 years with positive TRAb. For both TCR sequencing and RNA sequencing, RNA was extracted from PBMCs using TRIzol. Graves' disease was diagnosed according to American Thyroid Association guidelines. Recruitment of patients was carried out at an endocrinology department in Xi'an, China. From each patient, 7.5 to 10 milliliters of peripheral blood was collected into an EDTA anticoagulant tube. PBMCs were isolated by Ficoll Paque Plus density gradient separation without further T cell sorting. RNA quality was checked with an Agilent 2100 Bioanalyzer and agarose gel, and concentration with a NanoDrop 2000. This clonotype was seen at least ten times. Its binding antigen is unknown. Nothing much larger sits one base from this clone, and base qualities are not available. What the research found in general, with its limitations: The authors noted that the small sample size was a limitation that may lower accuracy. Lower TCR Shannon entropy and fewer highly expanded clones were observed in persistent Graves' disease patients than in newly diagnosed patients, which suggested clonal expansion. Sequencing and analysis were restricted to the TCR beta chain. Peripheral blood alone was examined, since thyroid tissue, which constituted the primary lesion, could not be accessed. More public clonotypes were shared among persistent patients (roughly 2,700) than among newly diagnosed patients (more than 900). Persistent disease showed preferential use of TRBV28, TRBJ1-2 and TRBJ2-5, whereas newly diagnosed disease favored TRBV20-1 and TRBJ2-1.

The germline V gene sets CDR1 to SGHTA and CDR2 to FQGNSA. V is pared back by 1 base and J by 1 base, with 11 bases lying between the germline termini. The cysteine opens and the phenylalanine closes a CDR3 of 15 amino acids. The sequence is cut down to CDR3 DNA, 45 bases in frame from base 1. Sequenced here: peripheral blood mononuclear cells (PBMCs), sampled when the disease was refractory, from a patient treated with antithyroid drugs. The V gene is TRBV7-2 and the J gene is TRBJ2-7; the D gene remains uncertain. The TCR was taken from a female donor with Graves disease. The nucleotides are TGTGCCAGCAGCTTAGAGGGCACTCCTTCCTACGAGCAGTACTTC. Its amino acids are CASSLEGTPSYEQYF.